This TCR beta chain was captured in a study of identical twins listed by TCRdb under 2016. About the full investigation: To test whether fetal clonotypes persist, this study deep-sequenced TCR alpha and beta repertoires from monozygotic twins, from unrelated adults of various ages, and from cord blood. Replicate twin experiments were performed at different times using different library preparation protocols to rule out contamination.

All donors were healthy Caucasians. Three unrelated non-twin adults were also sequenced: a male aged 18 to 30, a male aged 50 to 60 and a female aged 50 to 60. Miltenyi CD45RO+ enrichment and human naive T-cell isolation kits were used to isolate memory (CD45RO+) and naive T cells from PBMC. Spanning cysteine to phenylalanine, the CDR3 consists of 15 amino acids. Only the CDR3 region is kept as DNA, spanning 45 bases read in frame from base 1. Sequences KGHSH (CDR1) and LQKENI (CDR2) are obtained from the germline V gene. Trimming at the junction amounts to 3 bases on V and 0 bases on J, and the germline ends lie 9 bases apart. What the study reported, not specific to this receptor: Abundant cord blood beta clonotypes had fewer insertions, young adult naive repertoires showed a similar but weaker trend, and memory repertoires showed no such trend. A weaker excess of twin sharing was found in beta out-of-frame sequences because the signal-to-noise ratio was lowered by fewer shared sequences. In monozygotic twins, recombination models systematically underestimated out-of-frame TCR alpha sharing, but the models matched the sharing seen between unrelated individuals. Out-of-frame TCR alpha sequences shared between twins showed an excess of low generation-probability sequences compared with coincidental sharing between unrelated individuals. Zero-insertion analyses could be partly confounded by invariant T cells such as MAIT and iNKT, though diverse VJ usage argued against such confounding for most clonotypes. Because the same donors could not be followed over many years, the conclusions depended on cross-sectional statistical analysis.

A note on this clonotype: Its cognate antigen has yet to be identified. No base quality information exists; no much larger clone differs at one position.

Preparation of the library involved 5' RACE. TCRdb lists the instrument as Illumina HiSeq 2000. A universal primer binding site was added through template switching, and the final cDNA carried a unique molecular identifier so that TCR cDNA molecules could be counted accurately. Specific primers in the conserved constant-segment region were used to synthesize first-strand cDNA for TCR alpha and beta chains. To control for contamination, each cDNA library was double barcoded with a SMART-Mk sample barcode plus Illumina barcodes. TruSeq adapter sequences and Illumina sample barcodes were added in two successive PCR steps. The TCR alpha and beta cDNA libraries were sequenced on the Illumina HiSeq platform using custom primers. The original methods were these. Unique molecular identifiers were extracted from raw reads with MiGEC, and CDR3 positions were determined with MiXCR. Recombination models were inferred per individual with the repgenHMM and IGoR tools using an EM algorithm. The tcR package in R was used for shared clonotype analysis, with sharing normalized by the product of cloneset sizes. Out-of-frame nonproductive sequences were analyzed to study raw recombination free of thymic and clonal selection effects. TCRdb applied fastp at Q25 and MiXCR to the public reads, then kept only in-frame beta chains. Rows with a matching CDR3 protein are joined into one entry that keeps the most common DNA and genes. The V and J calls, along with clone size, are taken from TCRdb and not from the paper's own processing. Present in this sample are 350,000 to 450,000 distinct CDR3 sequences, 18% of which were seen just once. The ten largest make up roughly 12% of the sample.

This clonotype was sampled from a man in his forties or fifties in good health. The sequenced sample was naive T cells sorted from blood. The cell subset or site label, as the study defines it: cells isolated with a human naive T-cell isolation kit. The rearrangement combines TRBV18 with TRBJ2-4; matching of 5 bases hints at TRBD2 as the D gene. The CDR3 corresponds to CASSPGGLAKNIQYF. Here is the DNA: TGTGCCAGCTCACCCGGTGGACTAGCCAAAAACATTCAGTACTTC.